One and the same sample provided the 9 T cell receptor beta chains below, sequenced in a study of cytomegalovirus exposure and HLA in healthy donors. Amplification used 60 Vbeta primers and 13 Jbeta primers. Using immunoSEQ multiplex PCR, the repertoire was profiled, and TCRdb retains in-frame clones only, with some absent. This sample's clone table lists under 65,000 clones. Sequencing was done on a sample of PBMCs. These receptors all come from a woman aged 40 to 55 in good health and CMV-seronegative.

The rearrangement uses TRBV5-1 and TRBJ2-2; tentative D call: TRBD2 (6 bases). This CDR3 has 15 amino acids. Germline lookup yields CDR1 SGHRS and CDR2 YFSETQ. V was clipped by 0 bases and J by 5 bases, with 11 bases between them. CDR3 residues: CASSLGQLATGELFF. The CDR3 region has the DNA TGCGCCAGCAGCTTGGGACAACTAGCAACCGGGGAGCTGTTTTTT.

This chain joins TRBV29-1 and TRBJ2-7; D call uncertain. Trimming removed 4 bases at V and 6 bases at J, with 10 bases between. This CDR3 contains 11 residues. The germline V gene encodes CDR1 SQVTM and CDR2 ANQGSEA. CDR3 residues: CSVGVLIEQYF. The CDR3, as DNA: TGCAGCGTTGGGGTACTAATCGAGCAGTACTTC.

This rearrangement joins TRBV9 to TRBJ2-2, with D possibly matching TRBD2 (6 bases). This CDR3 comprises 15 residues. Trimming left V 4 bases short and J 6 bases short, with 16 bases between. CDR1 SGDLS and CDR2 YYNGEE come from the germline V gene. The CDR3 protein is CASSPGGWRAGELFF. The DNA for the CDR3 is TGTGCCAGCAGCCCCGGCGGGTGGAGGGCCGGGGAGCTGTTTTTT.

The rearrangement joins TRBV6-1 to TRBJ1-2, with D maybe TRBD1 (5 bases). CDR3 length equals 16 residues. The V gene's germline CDR1 is MNHNS and CDR2 SASEGT. V was shortened by 3 bases and J by 2 bases, with 16 bases between the two germline ends. The CDR3: CASSEGLPTGNYGYTF. The CDR3 DNA is TGTGCCAGCAGTGAGGGACTACCGACGGGGAACTATGGCTACACCTTC.

The rearrangement uses TRBV19 and TRBJ2-5; 11 bases are shared with TRBD2. J gave up 5 bases and V 4 bases, and 12 bases lay outside the gene matches. CDR1 LNHDA and CDR2 SQIVND come from the germline V gene (reference sequence). The CDR3 spans 17 residues. Here the CDR3 DNA reads TGTGCCAGTAGTACAGTAGCGGGAGGGTCGTATGGGGAGACCCAGTACTTC. This gives the protein CASSTVAGGSYGETQYF.

This chain uses TRBV5-6 with TRBJ1-5; TRBD1 matches at 11 bases. V lost 0 bases to trimming and J lost 4 bases; unmatched junction nucleotides: 0. CDR1 is SGHDT and CDR2 is YYEEEE in the germline V gene. This CDR3 spans 15 amino acids. CDR3 loop: CASSLGDRGNQPQHF. DNA for the CDR3: TGTGCCAGCAGCTTGGGGGACAGGGGGAATCAGCCCCAGCATTTT.

The V and J genes are TRBV6-6 and TRBJ2-4, with D perhaps TRBD2 (6 bases). Trimming cost V 4 bases and J 9 bases, with 16 bases left between them. CDR3 length: 14 amino acids. Per the germline V gene, CDR1 is MNHNY and CDR2 is SVGAGI (reference sequence). This CDR3 is CASSSGTLIGIQYF. DNA of the CDR3: TGTGCCAGCAGTTCCGGGACTCTTATTGGCATTCAGTACTTC.

V is TRBV5-1 and J is TRBJ2-7; D call uncertain. CDR1 and CDR2 from the germline V gene are SGHRS and YFSETQ. The V gene lost 1 base and the J gene lost 5 bases, with 4 bases spanning the gap. The CDR3 has 11 residues. The CDR3 reads CASSLTDEQYF. CDR3 nucleotides: TGCGCCAGCAGCTTGACAGACGAGCAGTACTTC.

The genes are TRBV19 and TRBJ2-2; possibly TRBD2 for D (5 bases). The V gene's germline CDR1 is LNHDA and CDR2 SQIVND (reference sequence). V lost 2 bases to trimming and J lost 6 bases, with 19 bases between them. The CDR3 extends over 17 amino acids. CDR3: CASSIRFRMDFPGELFF. CDR3 in DNA: TGTGCCAGTAGTATAAGATTCCGCATGGACTTTCCCGGGGAGCTGTTTTTT. Full variable domain (remainder filled in from reference TRBV19 and TRBJ2-2): DGGITQSPKYLFRKEGQNVTLSCEQNLNHDAMYWYRQDPGQGLRLIYYSQIVNDFQKGDIAEGYSVSREKKESFPLTVTSAQKNPTAFYLCASSIRFRMDFPGELFFGEGSRLTVL.